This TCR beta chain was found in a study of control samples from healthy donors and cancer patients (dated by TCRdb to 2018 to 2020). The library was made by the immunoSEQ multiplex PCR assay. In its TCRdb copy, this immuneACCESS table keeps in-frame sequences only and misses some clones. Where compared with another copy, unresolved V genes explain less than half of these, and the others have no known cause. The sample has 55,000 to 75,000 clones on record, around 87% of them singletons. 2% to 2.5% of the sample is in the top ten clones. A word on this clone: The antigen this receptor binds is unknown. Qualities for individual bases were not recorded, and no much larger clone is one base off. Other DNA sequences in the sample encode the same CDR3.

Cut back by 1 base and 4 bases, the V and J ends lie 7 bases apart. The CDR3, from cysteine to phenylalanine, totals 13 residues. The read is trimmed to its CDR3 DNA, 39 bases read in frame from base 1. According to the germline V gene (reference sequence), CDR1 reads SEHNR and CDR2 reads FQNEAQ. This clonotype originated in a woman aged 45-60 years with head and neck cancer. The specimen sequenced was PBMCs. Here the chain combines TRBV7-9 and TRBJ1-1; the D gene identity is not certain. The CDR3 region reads CASSLGGGTEAFF. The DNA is TGTGCCAGCAGCTTAGGTGGTGGCACTGAAGCTTTCTTT.